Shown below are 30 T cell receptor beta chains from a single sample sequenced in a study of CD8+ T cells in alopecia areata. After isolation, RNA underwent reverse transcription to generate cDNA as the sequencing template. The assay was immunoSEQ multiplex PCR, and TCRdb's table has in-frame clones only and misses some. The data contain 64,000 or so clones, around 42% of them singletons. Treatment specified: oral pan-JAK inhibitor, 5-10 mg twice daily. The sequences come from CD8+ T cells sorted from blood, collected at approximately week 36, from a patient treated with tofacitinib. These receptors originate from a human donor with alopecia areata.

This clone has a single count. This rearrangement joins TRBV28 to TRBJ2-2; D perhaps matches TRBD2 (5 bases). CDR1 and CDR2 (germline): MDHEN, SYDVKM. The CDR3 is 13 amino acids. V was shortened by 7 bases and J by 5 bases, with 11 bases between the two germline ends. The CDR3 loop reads CASNRGGTGELFF. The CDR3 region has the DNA TGTGCCAGCAACCGGGGTGGGACCGGGGAGCTGTTTTTT.

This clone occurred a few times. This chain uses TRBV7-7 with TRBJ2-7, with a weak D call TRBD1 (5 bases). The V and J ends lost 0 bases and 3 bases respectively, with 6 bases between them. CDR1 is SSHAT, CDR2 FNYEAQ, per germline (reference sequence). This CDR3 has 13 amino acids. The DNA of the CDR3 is TGTGCCAGCAGCTTAGCCCAGGGCTACGAGCAGTACTTC. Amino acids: CASSLAQGYEQYF.

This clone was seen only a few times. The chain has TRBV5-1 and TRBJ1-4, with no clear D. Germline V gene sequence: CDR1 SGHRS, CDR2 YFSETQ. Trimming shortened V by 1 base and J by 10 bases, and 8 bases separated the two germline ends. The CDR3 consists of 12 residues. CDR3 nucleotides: TGCGCCAGCAGCTTGTGGGGAGGAAAACTGTTTTTT. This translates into CASSLWGGKLFF.

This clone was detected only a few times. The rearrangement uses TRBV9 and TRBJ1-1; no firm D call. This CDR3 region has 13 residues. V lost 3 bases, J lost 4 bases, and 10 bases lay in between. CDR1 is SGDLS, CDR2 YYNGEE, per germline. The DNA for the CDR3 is TGTGCCAGCAGCGGCGGAGGTGGCACTGAAGCTTTCTTT. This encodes CASSGGGGTEAFF.

CDR3 in amino acids: CATSRASGAYEQYF. CDR3 nucleotides: TGTGCCACCAGCAGAGCTTCGGGAGCCTACGAGCAGTACTTC. This chain links TRBV15 with TRBJ2-7; a possible D gene is TRBD2 (6 bases). Trimming cost V 1 base and J 2 bases, with 9 bases left between them. The CDR3 is 14 amino acids. The germline V gene has CDR1 LNHNV and CDR2 YYDKDF (reference sequence).

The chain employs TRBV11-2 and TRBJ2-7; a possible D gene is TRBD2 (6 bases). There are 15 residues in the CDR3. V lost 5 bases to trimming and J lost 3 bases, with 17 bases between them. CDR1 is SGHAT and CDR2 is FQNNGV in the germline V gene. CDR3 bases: TGTGCCAGCAGCCCTGGGACTTTTGGGGGCTACGAGCAGTACTTC. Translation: CASSPGTFGGYEQYF.

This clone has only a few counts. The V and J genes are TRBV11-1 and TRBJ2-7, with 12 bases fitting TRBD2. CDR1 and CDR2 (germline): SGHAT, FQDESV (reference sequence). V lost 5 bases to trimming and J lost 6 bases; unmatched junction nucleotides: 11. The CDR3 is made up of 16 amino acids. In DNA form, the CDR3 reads TGTGCCAGCAGCCCCACTAGCGGGGGGCTTGCGGGCGAGCAGTACTTC. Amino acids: CASSPTSGGLAGEQYF.

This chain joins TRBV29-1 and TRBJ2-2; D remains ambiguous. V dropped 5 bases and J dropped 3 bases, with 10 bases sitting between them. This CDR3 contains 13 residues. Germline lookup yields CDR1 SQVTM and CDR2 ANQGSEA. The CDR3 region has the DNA TGCAGCGTTTGGGGTGGCGACACCGGGGAGCTGTTTTTT. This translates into CSVWGGDTGELFF.

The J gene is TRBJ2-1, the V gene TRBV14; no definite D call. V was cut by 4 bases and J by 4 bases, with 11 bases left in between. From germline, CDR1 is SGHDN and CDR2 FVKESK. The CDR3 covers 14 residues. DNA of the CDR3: TGTGCCAGCAGCCCCCGGACCCTTTACAATGAGCAGTTCTTC. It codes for CASSPRTLYNEQFF.

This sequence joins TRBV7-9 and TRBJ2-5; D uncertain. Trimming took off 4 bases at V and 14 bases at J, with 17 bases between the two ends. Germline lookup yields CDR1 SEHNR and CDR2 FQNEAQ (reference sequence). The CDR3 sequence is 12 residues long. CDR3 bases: TGTGCCAGCAGCTCCCACGGGCGATATGGATACTTC. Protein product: CASSSHGRYGYF.

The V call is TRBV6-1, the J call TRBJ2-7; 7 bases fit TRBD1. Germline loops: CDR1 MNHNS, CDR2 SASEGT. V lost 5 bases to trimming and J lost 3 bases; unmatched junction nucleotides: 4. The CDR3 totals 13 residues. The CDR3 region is CASSPDRDYEQYF. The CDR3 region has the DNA TGTGCCAGCAGTCCAGACAGGGACTACGAGCAGTACTTC.

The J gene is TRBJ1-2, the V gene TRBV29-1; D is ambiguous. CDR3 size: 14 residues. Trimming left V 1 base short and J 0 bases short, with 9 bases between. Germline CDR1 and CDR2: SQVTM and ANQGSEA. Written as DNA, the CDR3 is TGCAGCGTTGAAGCTACCCAAGCTAACTATGGCTACACCTTC. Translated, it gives CSVEATQANYGYTF.

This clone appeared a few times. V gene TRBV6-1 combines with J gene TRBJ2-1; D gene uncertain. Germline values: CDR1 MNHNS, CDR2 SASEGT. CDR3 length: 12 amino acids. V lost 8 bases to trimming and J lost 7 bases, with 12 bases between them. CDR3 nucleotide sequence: TGTGCCAGCCTCCGAGGTGGGAATGAGCAGTTCTTC. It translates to CASLRGGNEQFF.

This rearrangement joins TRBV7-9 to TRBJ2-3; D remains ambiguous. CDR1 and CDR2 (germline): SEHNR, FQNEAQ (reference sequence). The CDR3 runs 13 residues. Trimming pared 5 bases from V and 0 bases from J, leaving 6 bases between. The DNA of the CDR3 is TGTGCCAGCAGCCCACCCAGCACAGATACGCAGTATTTT. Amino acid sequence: CASSPPSTDTQYF.

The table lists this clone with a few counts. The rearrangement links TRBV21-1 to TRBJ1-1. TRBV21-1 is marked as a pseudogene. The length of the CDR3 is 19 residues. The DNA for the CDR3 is TGTGCCAGCAGCAAAATATTAGGACGGGGAGGGTGCGCGGGAACTGAAGCTTTCTTT. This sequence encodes CASSKILGRGGCAGTEAFF.

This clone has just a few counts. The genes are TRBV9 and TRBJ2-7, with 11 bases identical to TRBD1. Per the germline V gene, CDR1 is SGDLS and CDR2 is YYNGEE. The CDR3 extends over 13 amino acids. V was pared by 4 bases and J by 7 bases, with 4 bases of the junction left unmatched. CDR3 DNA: TGTGCCAGCAGCCACGGGACAGGGGGAGAGCAGTACTTC. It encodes CASSHGTGGEQYF.

CDR3 protein: CASSLSLWSQPQHF. The CDR3, as DNA: TGTGCCAGCAGTTTATCTTTATGGAGTCAGCCCCAGCATTTT. This rearrangement joins TRBV27 to TRBJ1-5; D gene uncertain. Trimming took 0 bases from V and 6 from J, leaving 9 bases between them. Germline assignment: CDR1 MNHEY and CDR2 SMNVEV (reference sequence). CDR3 length: 14 residues.

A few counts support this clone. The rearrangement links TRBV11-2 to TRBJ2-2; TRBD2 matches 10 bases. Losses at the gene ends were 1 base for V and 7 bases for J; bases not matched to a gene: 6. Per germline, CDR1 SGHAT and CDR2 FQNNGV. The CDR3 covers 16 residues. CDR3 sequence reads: CASSLGLAGVVGELFF. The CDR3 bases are TGTGCCAGCAGCTTAGGCCTAGCGGGAGTGGTCGGGGAGCTGTTTTTT.

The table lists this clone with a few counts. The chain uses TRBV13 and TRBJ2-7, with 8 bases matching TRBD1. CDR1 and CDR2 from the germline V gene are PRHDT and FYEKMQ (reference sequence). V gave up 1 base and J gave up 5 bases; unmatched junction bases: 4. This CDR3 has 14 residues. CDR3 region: CASSLVQGGNEQYF. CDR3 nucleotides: TGTGCCAGCAGCTTAGTACAGGGGGGTAACGAGCAGTACTTC.

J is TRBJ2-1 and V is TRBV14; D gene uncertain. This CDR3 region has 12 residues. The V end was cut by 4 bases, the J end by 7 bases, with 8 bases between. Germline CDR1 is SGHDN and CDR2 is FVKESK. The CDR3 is CASSLPRNEQFF. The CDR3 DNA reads TGTGCCAGCAGCCTTCCACGGAATGAGCAGTTCTTC.

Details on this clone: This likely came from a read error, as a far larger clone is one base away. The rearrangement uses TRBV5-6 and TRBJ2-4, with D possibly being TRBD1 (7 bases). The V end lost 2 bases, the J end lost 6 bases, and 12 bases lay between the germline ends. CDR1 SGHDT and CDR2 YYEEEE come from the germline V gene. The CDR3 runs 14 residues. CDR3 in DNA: TGTGCCAGCAGCTTAGACCAGGGGGGAAACATTCAGTACTTC. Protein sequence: CASSLDQGGNIQYF.

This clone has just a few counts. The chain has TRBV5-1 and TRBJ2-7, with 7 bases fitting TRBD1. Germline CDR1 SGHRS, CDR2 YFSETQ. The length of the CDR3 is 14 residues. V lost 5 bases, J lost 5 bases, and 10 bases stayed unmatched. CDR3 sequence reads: CASSREGAKNEQYF. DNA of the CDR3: TGCGCCAGCAGTCGAGAGGGGGCGAAAAACGAGCAGTACTTC. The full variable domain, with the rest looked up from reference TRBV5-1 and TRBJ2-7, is KAGVTQTPRYLIKTRGQQVTLSCSPISGHRSVSWYQQTPGQGLQFLFEYFSETQRNKGNFPGRFSGRQFSNSRSEMNVSTLELGDSALYLCASSREGAKNEQYFGPGTRLTVT.

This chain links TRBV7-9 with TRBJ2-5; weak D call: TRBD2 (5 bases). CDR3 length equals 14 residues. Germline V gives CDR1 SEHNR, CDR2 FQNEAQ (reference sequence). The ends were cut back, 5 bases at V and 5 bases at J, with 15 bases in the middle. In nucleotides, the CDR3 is TGTGCCAGCAGCACCCTGGGCGGGCTGGAGACCCAGTACTTC. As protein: CASSTLGGLETQYF. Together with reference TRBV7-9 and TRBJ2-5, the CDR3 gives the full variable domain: DTGVSQNPRHKITKRGQNVTFRCDPISEHNRLYWYRQTLGQGPEFLTYFQNEAQLEKSRLLSDRFSAERPKGSFSTLEIQRTEQGDSAMYLCASSTLGGLETQYFGPGTRLLVL.

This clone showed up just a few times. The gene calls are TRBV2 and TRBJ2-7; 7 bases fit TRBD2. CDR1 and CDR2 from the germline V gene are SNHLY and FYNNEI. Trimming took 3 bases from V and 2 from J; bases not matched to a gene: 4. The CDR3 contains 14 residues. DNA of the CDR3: TGTGCCAGCAGTGATGGGGACTACCCCTACGAGCAGTACTTC. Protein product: CASSDGDYPYEQYF.

For the CDR3, the DNA is TGTGCCTGGAGTGTAGAACCCCTTTGGGTAGCGGGACAAAACATTCAGTACTTC. This sequence encodes CAWSVEPLWVAGQNIQYF. The chain carries TRBV30 and TRBJ2-4; 8 positions match TRBD2. The V and J ends lost 0 bases and 5 bases, in that order; junction bases with no gene match: 15. The germline gives CDR1 GTSNPN, CDR2 SVGIG (reference sequence). The CDR3 is 18 amino acids.

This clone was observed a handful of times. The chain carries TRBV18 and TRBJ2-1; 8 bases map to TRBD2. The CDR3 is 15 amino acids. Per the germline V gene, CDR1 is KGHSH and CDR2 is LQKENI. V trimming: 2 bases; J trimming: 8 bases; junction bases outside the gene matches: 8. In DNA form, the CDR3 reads TGTGCCAGCTCACCATCAGCGGGAGTAGGGGATGAGCAGTTCTTC. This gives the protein CASSPSAGVGDEQFF. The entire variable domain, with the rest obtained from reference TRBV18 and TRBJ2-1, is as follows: NAGVMQNPRHLVRRRGQEARLRCSPMKGHSHVYWYRQLPEEGLKFMVYLQKENIIDESGMPKERFSAEFPKEGPSILRIQQVVRGDSAAYFCASSPSAGVGDEQFFGPGTRLTVL.

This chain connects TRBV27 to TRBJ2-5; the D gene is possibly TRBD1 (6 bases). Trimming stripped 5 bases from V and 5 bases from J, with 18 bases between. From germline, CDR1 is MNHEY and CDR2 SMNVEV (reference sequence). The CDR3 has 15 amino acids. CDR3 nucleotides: TGTGCCAGCAGTCCCCGGGACAACGATGGGGAGACCCAGTACTTC. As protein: CASSPRDNDGETQYF.

The CDR3 DNA is TGCAGCGTCCTCAGCGGGAGAGGGAACACCGGGGAGCTGTTTTTT. Translation gives CSVLSGRGNTGELFF. The rearrangement uses TRBV29-1 and TRBJ2-2, with 8 bases that match TRBD2. This CDR3 region has 15 residues. From germline, CDR1 is SQVTM and CDR2 ANQGSEA. Unmatched junction bases numbered 7, after V lost 6 bases and J lost 1 base.

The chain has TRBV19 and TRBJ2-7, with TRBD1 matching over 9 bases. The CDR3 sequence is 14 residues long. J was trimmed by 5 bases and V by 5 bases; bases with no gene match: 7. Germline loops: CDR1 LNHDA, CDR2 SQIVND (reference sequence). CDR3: CASSRRDRVNEQYF. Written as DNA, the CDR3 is TGTGCCAGTAGTCGCCGGGACAGGGTCAACGAGCAGTACTTC. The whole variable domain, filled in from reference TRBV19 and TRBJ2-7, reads DGGITQSPKYLFRKEGQNVTLSCEQNLNHDAMYWYRQDPGQGLRLIYYSQIVNDFQKGDIAEGYSVSREKKESFPLTVTSAQKNPTAFYLCASSRRDRVNEQYFGPGTRLTVT.

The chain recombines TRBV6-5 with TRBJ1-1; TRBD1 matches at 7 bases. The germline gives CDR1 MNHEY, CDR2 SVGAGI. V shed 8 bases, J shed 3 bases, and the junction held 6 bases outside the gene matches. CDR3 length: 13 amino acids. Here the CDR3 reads CASEGAGDTEAFF. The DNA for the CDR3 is TGTGCCAGCGAGGGGGCTGGGGACACTGAAGCTTTCTTT.